This T cell receptor beta chain was recovered during a study of blood T cells in healthy people across ages (dated by TCRdb to 2014 to 2015). In terms of the full investigation: In model experiments, template switching captured roughly one uniquely barcoded TCR beta cDNA molecule for every two T cells. The donors were split into four age groups: young (average roughly 15 years), middle-aged (over 35), aged (62) and long-lived (approximately 80). Two additional independent replicas of 1 million unique cDNA reads from the same blood draw were analyzed for two donors (one aged 18 to 29 and one aged 80 or older). The study measured age-related changes in TCR beta repertoire diversity using deep sequencing normalized with unique cDNA molecular identifiers. To avoid experimental bias, donors of different ages were spread randomly across the sequencing lanes.

Study-wide findings and limitations: Since profiling was done on bulk unsorted PBMCs, naive and antigen-experienced compartments could not be conclusively compared. Estimates of total diversity based on one million sequenced T cells were regarded as lower bounds and as underestimates. Donor CMV infection status was unknown, potentially confounding age-related changes in expanded clonotypes. As age increased, observed TCR beta diversity per million T cells dropped in a roughly linear way, and a significant reduction was already evident by age roughly 36. Observed TCR beta diversity correlated strongly with the percentage of naive T cells measured by flow cytometry. The long-lived group showed more naive CD4+ T cells, fewer expanded clones and increased TCR diversity than the aged group, suggesting age selection.

Regarding this clonotype: The antigen this receptor binds is unknown. Per-base quality was not reported, and no clone a single base away is much larger than it.

The library came from 5' RACE. The instrument given in TCRdb is Illumina HiSeq 2500. A second PCR of about 7 to 12 cycles was run with a J-beta primer mix and a sample-barcoded 5' primer. Each TCR beta cDNA molecule received a unique molecular identifier from a template-switch 5' adaptor carrying 12 random nucleotides. Each sample yielded at least 3 million CDR3-containing paired-end reads. All of the RNA was converted into first-strand cDNA using the Mint cDNA synthesis kit, with a TRBC-specific oligonucleotide serving as the primer. All cDNA was treated with uracil-DNA glycosylase and then went through a first 18-cycle PCR with the universal primers M1SS and BC2_uni_R. As for the authors' bioinformatics: Normalization of each sample was performed by random selection of 1 million high-quality reads, each carrying a distinct molecular identifier. Reads with shared molecular identifiers were discarded instead of being binned into consensus sequences. MiTCR, run with a Q25 quality threshold and the strictest error-elimination algorithm, handled CDR3 identification, clonotype clustering and error correction. A nonparametric unseen species model with Euler transformation was used to estimate a lower bound on total TCR beta diversity. Clones were called with MiXCR by TCRdb after fastp trimmed the public reads at Q25, and only in-frame beta chains were retained. Under each unique CDR3 protein, matching rows form one entry showing the most common genes and DNA. What appears here as the V and J calls and clone size reflects TCRdb's work, not the paper's. The sample table lists over a million distinct CDR3 sequences, 45% to 70% of them with a count of one. Of the sample, more than 6% falls within the top ten clones.

Donors were under 40 systemically healthy Caucasian individuals from Russia aged roughly 6 to 95 years. Around 9.8 milliliters of peripheral blood were collected from each donor into EDTA-treated Vacutainer tubes. Ficoll-Paque density-gradient centrifugation was used to isolate PBMCs, with at least 6.5 million obtained per sample. Trizol reagent was used to extract total RNA from PBMCs, with at least 6 micrograms per sample. Naive CD45RAhigh/CD27high T cell percentages were measured by flow cytometry on a PBMC aliquot from every donor. From cysteine to phenylalanine, the CDR3 is 15 amino acids long. Only the CDR3 part of the read is kept: 45 bases, read in frame from the first base. V gives up 0 bases and J gives up 9 bases, and the segment between their germline ends measures 15 bases. CDR1 SGHTA and CDR2 FQGNSA are derived from the germline V gene.

Material for sequencing was blood. The receptor comes from a man in his late teens or twenties in good health. The chain is encoded by TRBV7-2 joined to TRBJ2-1; matching of 5 bases hints at TRBD2 as the D gene. The DNA reads TGTGCCAGCAGCTTAGCGCGAGGGTTGAACACTGAGCAGTTCTTC. It specifies CASSLARGLNTEQFF.